The text below deals with one T cell receptor (beta chain). The antigen remains undetermined. Additional autoimmune diseases, uncontrolled infections, pregnancy or lactation disqualified patients. The PBMC fraction was derived from less than 11 ml of fresh peripheral blood. The J segment lost 4 bases and the V segment lost 0 bases, leaving 9 bases of the junction unmatched. Looked up from germline, CDR1 is DFQATT and CDR2 is SNEGSKA (reference sequence). The length of the CDR3 is 15 residues. This specimen comes from a study of Graves' ophthalmopathy and Graves' hyperthyroidism. Points from the study as a whole: Cross-validated, the 13-signature model showed 87.88%/81.08% sensitivity/specificity, and 80%/75% in the test set. Thyroid clonotypes that were expanded above 0.001 frequency mostly also appeared in blood.

Beta-chain TCR CDR3 regions were amplified from RNA transcripts. HTBI primers primed a first-round RT-PCR, and a second-round multiplex PCR followed. TCRdb fed the multiplex PCR reads into MiXCR, producing one record per CDR3 protein. The table lists 740,000 or so distinct CDR3 sequences, 35% to 50% of them singletons. The source of this sequence is an adult man with Graves' ophthalmopathy. The chain joins TRBV20-1 to TRBJ2-7; 7 bases are shared with TRBD2. The specimen sequenced was peripheral blood. CDR3 region: CSARDPREMGYEQYF. The CDR3 DNA reads as TGCAGTGCTAGAGATCCGCGGGAGATGGGGTACGAGCAGTACTTC.